This T cell receptor (beta chain) comes out of a study of CD8 T cells in ankylosing spondylitis (dated by TCRdb to 2015 to 2018). For the study in its entirety: The study profiled T cell receptor beta repertoires in healthy donors and ankylosing spondylitis patients to find disease-linked TCR variants. Samples of peripheral blood were taken, and for ankylosing spondylitis patients, synovial fluid was collected as well. The full study cohort was made up of 25 ankylosing spondylitis patients and more than 90 healthy donors. Results the study describes overall, beyond this receptor: Blood from ankylosing spondylitis patients appeared to be characterized by a TCR beta motif made up of seven or eight highly homologous amino acid variants. The disease-linked clones had a CD8+ phenotype and were found at relatively low frequencies in peripheral blood. Some of the motif variants had been reported before in the synovial fluid and blood of reactive arthritis patients, a finding that suggests common disease-initiation mechanisms. Significant enrichment of the disease-linked clones was reported in matched synovial fluid samples from ankylosing spondylitis patients.

The sample was run on an Illumina HiSeq 2500. TCR beta libraries were prepared by quantitative 5'-RACE with molecular barcodes. The original methods were these. Disease-linked TCR variants were identified with a new computational method built on a probabilistic model of VDJ rearrangement. TCRdb ran its own pipeline on the public reads, namely fastp trimming at Q25 and MiXCR clone calling, and kept in-frame beta chains. Rows with a matching CDR3 protein are joined into one entry that keeps the most common DNA and genes. The V and J calls, along with clone size, are taken from TCRdb and not from the paper's own processing. This sample has 150,000 to 200,000 distinct CDR3 sequences in its table, and about 9.9% of those were observed once. In total, the top ten clones hold under 35% of the sample. Taken from cysteine to phenylalanine, the CDR3 has 14 residues. Of the read, only the CDR3 DNA is kept; its 42 bases are in frame from base 1. V is reduced by 3 bases and J by 3 bases, leaving a spacing of 9 bases between them. Reading the germline V gene gives CDR1 MNHNS and CDR2 SASEGT.

This clonotype was counted at least ten times. Its antigen is unknown. Per-base quality was not reported, and no clone a single base away is much larger than it. The sample was blood, either unsorted or a sorted T cell fraction (not recorded which). The TCR was taken from a male donor with ankylosing spondylitis or in good health (not recorded which). Rearrangement joined TRBV6-1 to TRBJ2-1; the D gene identity is not certain. The CDR3 protein is CASSEPPGYNEQFF. The nucleotides read TGTGCCAGCAGTGAGCCTCCTGGCTACAATGAGCAGTTCTTC.